This T cell receptor (beta chain) came from a study of blood T cell repertoires in COVID-19. The wider study: Collection of acute and convalescent COVID-19 samples took place in the United States, Italy and Spain.

Patients of the Seattle cohort, enrolled during active infection, were followed longitudinally. Per the germline V gene, CDR1 is SNHLY and CDR2 is FYNNEI. V was cut by 5 bases and J by 8 bases, with 15 bases left in between. This CDR3 region has 14 residues. Using immunoSEQ multiplex PCR, the repertoire was profiled, and TCRdb retains in-frame clones only, with some absent. The sample holds about 130,000 clones, roughly 83% seen once. This sequence was found in a woman between 65 and 79 years old with COVID-19, enrolled during active disease. V gene TRBV2 combines with J gene TRBJ2-2; possible D gene TRBD2, 7 bases. Input material: peripheral blood. The CDR3 DNA reads TGTGCCAGCAGTCTATCGGGGGGACAAGGGGAGCTGTTTTTT. As protein: CASSLSGGQGELFF.